These 19 T cell receptor beta chains were all obtained from the same sample, sequenced in a study of blood T cell repertoires in COVID-19. Only in-frame clones appear in the TCRdb table, and some are missing; sequencing was by immunoSEQ multiplex PCR. The sample yields nearly 25,000 clones, approximately 72% seen once. Specimen: peripheral blood. The receptors were gathered from a woman of 80 years or more with acute or convalescent COVID-19.

The gene calls are TRBV7-9 and TRBJ2-1; 7 bases match TRBD2. The CDR3 length is 13 residues. Losses at the gene ends were 5 bases for V and 2 bases for J; bases not matched to a gene: 0. CDR1 and CDR2 (germline): SEHNR, FQNEAQ (reference sequence). The CDR3 spells CASSRGAYNEQFF. In DNA, the CDR3 is TGTGCCAGCAGCCGGGGGGCCTACAATGAGCAGTTCTTC.

This chain uses TRBV30 with TRBJ1-6; possibly TRBD1 for D (5 bases). Trimming took off 7 bases at V and 10 bases at J, with 20 bases between the two ends. The CDR3 runs to 14 residues. The V gene's germline CDR1 is GTSNPN and CDR2 SVGIG (reference sequence). CDR3 region: CALGGTTLSSPLHF. For the CDR3, the DNA is TGTGCCTTGGGGGGGACTACCCTCAGCTCACCCCTCCACTTT.

The CDR3 nucleotides are TGTGCCAGCAGCCTCGAACCGGCCTTTGAGGGCTCTGGAAACACCATATATTTT. Translating it yields CASSLEPAFEGSGNTIYF. This sequence joins TRBV4-2 and TRBJ1-3; D is uncertain. Between the trimmed V and J ends, which lost 4 bases and 0 bases, there was a span of 19 bases. The length of the CDR3 is 18 residues. Germline V gene lookup returns CDR1 LGHNA and CDR2 YNFKEQ.

The rearrangement joins TRBV5-6 to TRBJ1-3; a weak D match, TRBD1 (6 bases). The CDR3 covers 16 residues. V lost 4 bases and J 0 bases, leaving 14 bases between the germline ends. The germline gives CDR1 SGHDT, CDR2 YYEEEE. The CDR3 here is CASSPRTAPSGNTIYF. For the CDR3, the DNA is TGTGCCAGCAGCCCAAGGACAGCTCCCTCTGGAAACACCATATATTTT.

CDR3 in amino acids: CASSYRTGYTGELFF. The CDR3 DNA reads as TGTGCCAGCAGCTACCGGACAGGTTACACCGGGGAGCTGTTTTTT. J is TRBJ2-2 and V is TRBV9; 7 bases are shared with TRBD1. The germline V gene has CDR1 SGDLS and CDR2 YYNGEE. The ends lost 4 bases at V and 3 bases at J; junction bases unmatched: 6. The CDR3 length is 15 residues.

This clone was recorded once. The genes are TRBV2 and TRBJ2-7, with 7 bases fitting TRBD2. Germline V gene sequence: CDR1 SNHLY, CDR2 FYNNEI. The CDR3 is 13 residues long. V was pared by 7 bases and J by 6 bases, with 9 bases of the junction left unmatched. CDR3 sequence: CASKGDYLSEQYF. The CDR3 DNA reads TGTGCCAGCAAAGGGGACTACCTCTCCGAGCAGTACTTC.

This chain uses TRBV7-6 with TRBJ1-1; no clear D gene. With 5 bases removed from V and 6 bases from J, the gap between germline ends came to 19 bases. Germline CDR1 SGHVS, CDR2 FNYEAQ. This CDR3 has 15 amino acids. The CDR3 sequence: CASSAGEVWLSEAFF. The DNA for the CDR3 is TGTGCCAGCAGCGCCGGGGAGGTATGGCTTTCTGAAGCTTTCTTT.

V usage is TRBV9 and J usage is TRBJ2-3; D gene uncertain. The CDR3 has 14 residues. V was cut by 0 bases and J by 1 base, with 6 bases left in between. Germline CDR1 reads SGDLS; CDR2 reads YYNGEE. The CDR3 sequence is CASSVVGGTDTQYF. The CDR3 bases are TGTGCCAGCAGCGTAGTCGGAGGCACAGATACGCAGTATTTT.

The CDR3 nucleotides read TGTGCCAGCAGCTTGATAGTAATGAACACTGAAGCTTTCTTT. This encodes CASSLIVMNTEAFF. V and J are TRBV7-9 and TRBJ1-1, with D uncertain. Germline V gene data show CDR1 as SEHNR and CDR2 as FQNEAQ (reference sequence). The CDR3 is 14 residues long. Trimming cost V 3 bases and J 0 bases, with 8 bases left between them.

The V gene is TRBV6-6, the J gene TRBJ1-5, with D possibly being TRBD1 (6 bases). The length of the CDR3 is 12 residues. With 8 bases removed from V and 8 bases from J, the gap between germline ends came to 13 bases. Germline V gene sequence: CDR1 MNHNY, CDR2 SVGAGI (reference sequence). CDR3 DNA: TGTGCCAGCCAGGAGGGGGGGAAGCCCCAGCATTTT. Translating it yields CASQEGGKPQHF.

This sequence joins TRBV11-3 and TRBJ2-1; no clear D gene. Germline CDR1 SGHNT, CDR2 YENEEA. The CDR3 extends over 15 amino acids. V shed 1 base and J shed 5 bases, with 12 bases lying between them. The CDR3 DNA reads as TGTGCCAGCAGCTTAGGTCTAGAGGTTCACAATGAGCAGTTCTTC. It encodes CASSLGLEVHNEQFF.

The chain recombines TRBV11-3 with TRBJ2-2, with 11 positions matching TRBD2. CDR3 length equals 18 residues. Germline V CDR1 and CDR2: SGHNT, YENEEA. With 1 base clipped from V and 4 bases from J, the junction kept 8 bases outside the gene matches. This chain's CDR3 is CASSLGTTSGNGTGELFF. CDR3 bases: TGTGCCAGCAGCTTAGGGACGACTAGCGGGAACGGCACCGGGGAGCTGTTTTTT.

This clone was detected a few times. V gene TRBV11-3 combines with J gene TRBJ1-1; maybe TRBD1 (6 bases). This CDR3 is 13 amino acids long. V was shortened by 5 bases and J by 1 base, with 8 bases between the two germline ends. Germline CDR1 and CDR2: SGHNT and YENEEA. In nucleotides, the CDR3 is TGTGCCAGCAGCCGACAGGCGAACACTGAAGCTTTCTTT. Translated, it gives CASSRQANTEAFF.

The CDR3 reads CASSIQVNQPQHF. The CDR3 DNA sequence: TGTGCCAGTAGTATACAGGTCAATCAGCCCCAGCATTTT. The V gene is TRBV19, the J gene TRBJ1-5; D ambiguous. Germline lookup yields CDR1 LNHDA and CDR2 SQIVND (reference sequence). CDR3 size: 13 residues. V lost 2 bases to trimming and J lost 3 bases, with 5 bases between them. The full variable domain, in which reference TRBV19 and TRBJ1-5 provide the parts outside the CDR3, is DGGITQSPKYLFRKEGQNVTLSCEQNLNHDAMYWYRQDPGQGLRLIYYSQIVNDFQKGDIAEGYSVSREKKESFPLTVTSAQKNPTAFYLCASSIQVNQPQHFGDGTRLSIL.

This clone occurred once. The chain is built from TRBV19 and TRBJ2-7; 9 bases are shared with TRBD1. CDR3 size: 15 residues. Germline V gene lookup returns CDR1 LNHDA and CDR2 SQIVND (reference sequence). The ends lost 3 bases at V and 4 bases at J; junction bases unmatched: 7. CDR3 region: CASSISDRGTYEQYF. DNA for the CDR3: TGTGCCAGTAGTATTTCCGACAGGGGGACTTACGAGCAGTACTTC.

The sample holds one count of this clone. CDR3 protein: CASGTGDLEQYF. CDR3 nucleotide sequence: TGTGCCAGCGGGACAGGGGACCTCGAGCAGTACTTC. The J gene is TRBJ2-7, the V gene TRBV28; the match to TRBD1 covers 10 bases. CDR1 and CDR2 (germline): MDHEN, SYDVKM. CDR3 length equals 12 residues. V lost 8 bases to trimming and J lost 6 bases; unmatched junction nucleotides: 4.

The rearrangement uses TRBV27 and TRBJ1-6, with TRBD1 identical over 7 bases. Germline-derived CDR1 and CDR2 are MNHEY and SMNVEV (reference sequence). The CDR3 contains 20 residues. The V gene end was trimmed by 2 bases and the J gene end by 6 bases; junction bases not matched to a gene: 19. In DNA, the CDR3 is TGTGCCAGCAGTTTAGTCCCTCCGGGACAGTCTCGCTTGGTTAATTCACCCCTCCACTTT. Translating gives CASSLVPPGQSRLVNSPLHF.

In this sample, this clone turned up a few times. This chain uses TRBV7-2 with TRBJ1-2; 7 nucleotides align to TRBD1. V was clipped by 5 bases and J by 6 bases; unmatched bases: 9. Looked up from germline, CDR1 is SGHTA and CDR2 is FQGNSA. This CDR3 is 14 amino acids long. CDR3 nucleotides: TGTGCCAGCAGCGAAAAACAGGGGCGGGATGGCTACACCTTC. Its translation: CASSEKQGRDGYTF.

This clone was found a few times. This rearrangement joins TRBV9 to TRBJ2-7; D remains ambiguous. Germline CDR1 SGDLS, CDR2 YYNGEE. The CDR3 has 14 residues. Deletions cut 0 bases from V and 6 bases from J, with 13 bases between. CDR3 in amino acids: CASSVGPPDTEQYF. CDR3 DNA sequence: TGTGCCAGCAGCGTAGGTCCACCAGATACCGAGCAGTACTTC. The variable domain in full, with the rest retrieved from reference TRBV9 and TRBJ2-7, is DSGVTQTPKHLITATGQRVTLRCSPRSGDLSVYWYQQSLDQGLQFLIQYYNGEERAKGNILERFSAQQFPDLHSELNLSSLELGDSALYFCASSVGPPDTEQYFGPGTRLTVT.